This TCR beta chain was captured by sequencing in a study of shared clonotypes between healthy human individuals. The study's findings and limits: The sampled material consisted only of blood, and tissue repertoires are likely to differ. The small donor group covered limited genetic and exposure diversity.

As regards this clone: Its specificity is unknown.

Produced via immunoSEQ multiplex PCR; TCRdb's table is partial and in-frame only. This table has about 1.5 million clones, around 97% appearing once. The V and J ends lost 0 bases and 4 bases respectively, with 11 bases between them. The germline CDR1 and CDR2 sequences are LNHNV and YYDKDF (reference sequence). The CDR3 extends over 15 amino acids. Nashville, Tennessee was home to all donors, who were Caucasian adults. The sequencing sample was made of naive CD4+ T cells sorted from blood. Stated subset: CD45RA+ positively selected. This rearrangement joins TRBV15 to TRBJ2-3, with no clear D. The receptor was derived from a man in his thirties or forties in good health. CDR3 DNA: TGTGCCACCAGCAGAGATTTCCTCGGACCAGATACGCAGTATTTT. Amino acids: CATSRDFLGPDTQYF.